The T cell receptor (beta chain) described here comes from a study of vaccination and CD4 T cells after COVID-19. The CDR3 has 13 residues. In germline, CDR1 is MDHEN, CDR2 SYDVKM. The treatment: approximately nine-day PBMC culture with coronavirus spike peptide pools or control peptides (ViraFEST assay). The collection of CD4+ T cells from the unexposed donor took place before the COVID-19 pandemic (2011-2018). Antigen-specific T cells were expanded with peptide pools by ViraFEST, and TCRs were then sequenced. The researchers probed unexposed-donor CD4+ T cells with SARS-CoV-2 S/N and four cold-coronavirus spikes, cells permitting. In regard to this clonotype: The antigen remains unidentified.

With the Oncomine TCR Beta short-read assay, DNA from cultured CD4+ T cells was sequenced. CD4+ T cells were cultured, and genomic DNA was extracted from them. Via MiXCR, TCRdb re-called the PCR reads, giving one row per CDR3 protein. Of around 6,400 distinct CDR3 sequences detected, roughly 53% appear once; the ten largest clones hold about 30%. This receptor was identified in a human donor in good health. The chain combines TRBV28 with TRBJ1-1, with D possibly being TRBD1 (5 bases). Sequenced material: CD4+ T cells from blood, cultured in vitro. The CDR3: CLSTRVGGTEAFF. The CDR3, as DNA: TGTCTATCAACTCGGGTTGGGGGGACTGAAGCTTTCTTT.